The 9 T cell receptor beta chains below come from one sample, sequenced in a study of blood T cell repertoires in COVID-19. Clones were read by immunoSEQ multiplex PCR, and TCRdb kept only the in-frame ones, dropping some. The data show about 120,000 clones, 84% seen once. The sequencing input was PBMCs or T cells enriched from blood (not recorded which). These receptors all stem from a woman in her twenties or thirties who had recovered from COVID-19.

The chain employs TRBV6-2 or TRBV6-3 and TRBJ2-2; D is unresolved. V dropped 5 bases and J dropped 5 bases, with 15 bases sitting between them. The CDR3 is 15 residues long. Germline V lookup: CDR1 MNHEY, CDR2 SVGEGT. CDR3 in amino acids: CASSRSSQPTGELFF. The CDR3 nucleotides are TGTGCCAGCAGTCGGTCTAGTCAACCTACCGGGGAGCTGTTTTTT.

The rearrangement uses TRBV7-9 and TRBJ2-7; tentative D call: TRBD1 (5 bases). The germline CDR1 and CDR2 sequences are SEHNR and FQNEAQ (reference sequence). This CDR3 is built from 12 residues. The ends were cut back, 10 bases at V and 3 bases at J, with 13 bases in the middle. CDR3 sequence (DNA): TGTGCCAACCTTGGACACAGCTACGAGCAGTACTTC. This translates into CANLGHSYEQYF.

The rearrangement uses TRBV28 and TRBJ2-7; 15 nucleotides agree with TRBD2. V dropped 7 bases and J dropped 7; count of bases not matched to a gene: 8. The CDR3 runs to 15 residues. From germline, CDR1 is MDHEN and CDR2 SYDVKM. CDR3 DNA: TGTGCCAGCACCCGGGGACTAGCGGGAGGTTATGAGCAGTACTTC. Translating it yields CASTRGLAGGYEQYF.

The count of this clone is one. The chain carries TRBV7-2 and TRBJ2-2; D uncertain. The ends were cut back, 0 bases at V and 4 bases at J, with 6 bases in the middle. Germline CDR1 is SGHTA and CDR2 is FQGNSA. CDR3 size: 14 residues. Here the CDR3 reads CASSLARGTGELFF. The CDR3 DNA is TGTGCCAGCAGCTTAGCGCGCGGCACCGGGGAGCTGTTTTTT.

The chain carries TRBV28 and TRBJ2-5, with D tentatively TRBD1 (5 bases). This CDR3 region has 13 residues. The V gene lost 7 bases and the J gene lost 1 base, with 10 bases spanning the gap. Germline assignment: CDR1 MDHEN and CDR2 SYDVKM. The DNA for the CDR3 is TGTGCCAGCATCTTTGACAGCCAAGAGACCCAGTACTTC. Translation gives CASIFDSQETQYF.

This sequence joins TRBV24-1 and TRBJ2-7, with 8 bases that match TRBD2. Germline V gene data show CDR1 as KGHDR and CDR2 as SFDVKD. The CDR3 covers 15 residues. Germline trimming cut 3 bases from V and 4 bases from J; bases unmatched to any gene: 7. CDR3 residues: CATSDGASGLYEQYF. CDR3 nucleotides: TGTGCCACCAGTGATGGGGCTAGCGGGCTATACGAGCAGTACTTC.

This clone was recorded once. CDR3 in amino acids: CASSSMTGMAYEQYF. The CDR3 nucleotides are TGTGCCAGCAGTTCAATGACCGGGATGGCCTACGAGCAGTACTTC. V and J are TRBV6-5 and TRBJ2-7, with a weak D call TRBD2 (5 bases). Germline loops: CDR1 MNHEY, CDR2 SVGAGI. This CDR3 contains 15 residues. Trimming pared 4 bases from V and 2 bases from J, leaving 15 bases between.

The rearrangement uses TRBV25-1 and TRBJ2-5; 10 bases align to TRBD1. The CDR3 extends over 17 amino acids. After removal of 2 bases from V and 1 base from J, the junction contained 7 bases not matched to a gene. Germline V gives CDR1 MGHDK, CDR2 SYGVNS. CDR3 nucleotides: TGTGCCAGCAGTGAACCTGGGACAGGGGCCCCCCAAGAGACCCAGTACTTC. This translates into CASSEPGTGAPQETQYF.

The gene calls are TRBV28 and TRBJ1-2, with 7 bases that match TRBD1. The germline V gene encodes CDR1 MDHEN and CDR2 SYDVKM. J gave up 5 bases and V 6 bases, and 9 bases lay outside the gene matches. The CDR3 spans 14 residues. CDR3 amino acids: CASSRGTALYGYTF. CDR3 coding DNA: TGTGCCAGCAGCCGGGGGACAGCCCTTTATGGCTACACCTTC.